A single sample is the source of the 5 T cell receptor beta chains below, sequenced in a study of cytomegalovirus exposure and HLA in healthy donors. Use of 60 Vbeta and 13 Jbeta primers characterized the PCR. Some clones are missing from TCRdb's copy, which holds only in-frame ones; the method was immunoSEQ multiplex PCR. The table records 130,000 or so clones, 60% to 85% of them present only once. Specimen: PBMCs. Receptor source: a woman aged 18-29 years in good health and CMV-seronegative.

This clone was observed a few times. The J gene is TRBJ2-3, the V gene TRBV5-1, with D unclear. Per the germline V gene, CDR1 is SGHRS and CDR2 is YFSETQ. This CDR3 has 13 amino acids. V was clipped by 1 base and J by 1 base, with 4 bases between them. For the CDR3, the DNA is TGCGCCAGCAGCTTGTATGGCACAGATACGCAGTATTTT. Amino acid sequence: CASSLYGTDTQYF.

This chain joins TRBV4-1 and TRBJ2-5; D not certain. Trimming shortened V by 0 bases and J by 5 bases, and 13 bases separated the two germline ends. This CDR3 region has 15 residues. Germline CDR1 MGHRA, CDR2 YSYEKL. CDR3 sequence (DNA): TGCGCCAGCAGCCAAGATACCGCCAGGCGCGAGACCCAGTACTTC. This gives the protein CASSQDTARRETQYF.

This chain connects TRBV9 to TRBJ2-5; TRBD2 aligns across 12 bases. CDR3 length: 15 amino acids. Germline V lookup: CDR1 SGDLS, CDR2 YYNGEE. With 0 bases clipped from V and 4 bases from J, the junction kept 1 base outside the gene matches. The CDR3 nucleotides are TGTGCCAGCAGCGTAGGACTAGCGGGAGTAGAGACCCAGTACTTC. Residues: CASSVGLAGVETQYF.

This clone was observed a handful of times. The same CDR3 arises from other DNA sequences in this sample as well. The rearrangement links TRBV5-1 to TRBJ1-1, with D possibly matching TRBD1 (5 bases). The length of the CDR3 is 14 residues. Germline V gene data show CDR1 as SGHRS and CDR2 as YFSETQ. The V end lost 1 base, the J end lost 6 bases, and 13 bases lay between the germline ends. The CDR3 nucleotides are TGCGCCAGCAGCTTGTTTCAGGGTTGGCCTGAAGCTTTCTTT. This gives the protein CASSLFQGWPEAFF.

This chain joins TRBV19 and TRBJ1-5, with D uncertain. Per germline, CDR1 LNHDA and CDR2 SQIVND (reference sequence). V was pared by 5 bases and J by 4 bases, with 12 bases between. The CDR3 covers 14 residues. CDR3 nucleotides: TGTGCCAGTAGTCTAAATCCGTGGAATCAGCCCCAGCATTTT. Amino acids: CASSLNPWNQPQHF.